This T cell receptor (beta chain) was captured by sequencing in a study of T cells in Graves' hyperthyroidism and ophthalmopathy. The overall study: Prior to any treatment, at the point of initial diagnosis, peripheral blood was collected.

Amplification of TCR beta CDR3 regions used RNA as the template. Researchers ran a first-round RT-PCR on the TCR CDR3 using the HTBI primer set. TCRdb reprocessed the multiplex PCR reads via MiXCR and lists one record per CDR3 protein. This table holds 600,000 to 800,000 distinct CDR3 sequences, under 45% found once. The study, taken as a whole, reports: Most expanded thyroid clonotypes above 0.001 also appeared in blood.

For this clonotype: Its antigen is currently unknown.

V shed 3 bases and J shed 8 bases, with 14 bases lying between them. This CDR3 has 15 amino acids. The germline V gene encodes CDR1 KGHSH and CDR2 LQKENI. This TCR came from a middle-aged woman with Graves' hyperthyroidism. Sequencing was carried out using blood. This chain uses TRBV18 with TRBJ1-6; D unclear. CDR3 coding DNA: TGTGCCAGCTCACCTACCGAGGGTTACGATTCACCCCTCCACTTT. It translates to CASSPTEGYDSPLHF.